Below, 5 T cell receptor beta chains from the same sample are listed, as sequenced in a study of cytomegalovirus exposure and HLA in healthy donors. Primers included in the PCR were 60 Vbeta and 13 Jbeta primers. Repertoires were generated with immunoSEQ multiplex PCR, while TCRdb's copy carries only in-frame clones and drops some. The sample shows fewer than 250,000 clones, 65% to 85% of them seen only once. The source material was PBMCs. The receptors come from a woman aged 18-30 years in good health and CMV-seronegative.

This chain joins TRBV7-9 and TRBJ1-5; 10 nucleotides line up with TRBD1. The CDR3 consists of 15 residues. CDR1 is SEHNR and CDR2 is FQNEAQ in the germline V gene (reference sequence). Trimming took 5 bases from V and 6 from J; bases not matched to a gene: 7. In DNA, the CDR3 is TGTGCCAGCAGCCAAGCGACAGGGGGCGCTCAGCCCCAGCATTTT. This sequence encodes CASSQATGGAQPQHF.

This chain links TRBV9 with TRBJ1-5, with D possibly matching TRBD1 (6 bases). The CDR3 is 14 amino acids. Trimming left V 7 bases short and J 3 bases short, with 14 bases between. Germline CDR1 is SGDLS and CDR2 is YYNGEE. DNA of the CDR3: TGTGCCAGCGGTTTAGGACAGTACAATCAGCCCCAGCATTTT. Its translation is CASGLGQYNQPQHF. The full variable domain, rest sourced from reference TRBV9 and TRBJ1-5, is DSGVTQTPKHLITATGQRVTLRCSPRSGDLSVYWYQQSLDQGLQFLIQYYNGEERAKGNILERFSAQQFPDLHSELNLSSLELGDSALYFCASGLGQYNQPQHFGDGTRLSIL.

This clone was counted once. The chain combines TRBV29-1 with TRBJ2-1, with 10 bases identical to TRBD1. V gave up 4 bases and J gave up 0 bases; unmatched junction bases: 6. Per germline, CDR1 SQVTM and CDR2 ANQGSEA. The length of the CDR3 is 16 residues. CDR3 amino acids: CSVGSGDRGSYNEQFF. In DNA, the CDR3 is TGCAGCGTTGGGAGTGGGGACAGGGGCTCCTACAATGAGCAGTTCTTC.

The chain combines TRBV7-2 with TRBJ2-7; 9 bases match TRBD1. Trimming at V came to 0 bases and at J to 1 base, leaving 1 base not matched to a gene. Looked up from germline, CDR1 is SGHTA and CDR2 is FQGNSA. The CDR3 covers 15 residues. The CDR3 sequence is CASSLAGTGSYEQYF. CDR3 DNA: TGTGCCAGCAGCTTAGCCGGGACAGGGTCCTACGAGCAGTACTTC.

The rearrangement uses TRBV7-9 and TRBJ1-6; weak D call: TRBD1 (6 bases). CDR3 length equals 17 residues. Germline V gene data show CDR1 as SEHNR and CDR2 as FQNEAQ (reference sequence). Trimming left V 5 bases short and J 3 bases short, with 17 bases between. The CDR3 sequence: CASSISRGIDYNSPLHF. The CDR3 DNA reads TGTGCCAGCAGCATCTCCAGGGGCATCGACTATAATTCACCCCTCCACTTT. Based on the CDR3 plus reference TRBV7-9 and TRBJ1-6, the full variable domain is DTGVSQNPRHKITKRGQNVTFRCDPISEHNRLYWYRQTLGQGPEFLTYFQNEAQLEKSRLLSDRFSAERPKGSFSTLEIQRTEQGDSAMYLCASSISRGIDYNSPLHFGNGTRLTVT.